One and the same sample provided the 27 T cell receptor beta chains below, sequenced in a study of cytomegalovirus exposure and HLA in healthy donors. It was with 60 Vbeta and 13 Jbeta primers that the PCR ran. This table comes from immunoSEQ multiplex PCR, and its TCRdb copy is limited to in-frame clones, with some not included. Of 150,000 to 200,000 clones listed, 80% were seen once; the top ten hold 14%. Sequences were obtained from PBMCs. These receptors were obtained from a woman in her thirties or forties in good health and CMV-seronegative.

This chain uses TRBV9 with TRBJ2-6, with D hard to call. Between the trimmed V and J ends, which lost 0 bases and 4 bases, there was a span of 8 bases. The CDR3 has 15 amino acids. Germline loops: CDR1 SGDLS, CDR2 YYNGEE. CDR3: CASSVETPGANVLTF. In nucleotides, the CDR3 is TGTGCCAGCAGCGTAGAGACTCCAGGGGCCAACGTCCTGACTTTC.

This rearrangement joins TRBV10-3 to TRBJ2-7; 10 bases match TRBD1. V lost 10 bases, J lost 7 bases, and 4 bases stayed unmatched. Germline V lookup: CDR1 ENHRY, CDR2 SYGVKD. This CDR3 spans 11 amino acids. CDR3 protein: CATGTGEEQYF. The CDR3 DNA sequence: TGTGCCACCGGGACAGGGGAAGAGCAGTACTTC.

The chain couples TRBV5-6 to TRBJ2-4; tentative D call: TRBD2 (5 bases). This CDR3 region has 16 residues. Deletions cut 3 bases from V and 0 bases from J, with 13 bases between. Germline CDR1 is SGHDT and CDR2 is YYEEEE. The CDR3 loop reads CASSSRGIVAKNIQYF. The DNA of the CDR3 is TGTGCCAGCAGCTCTAGAGGGATTGTAGCCAAAAACATTCAGTACTTC.

The chain has TRBV30 and TRBJ2-5, with 9 bases matching TRBD2. CDR3 length: 15 amino acids. Germline CDR1 GTSNPN, CDR2 SVGIG (reference sequence). V lost 0 bases, J lost 1 base, and 3 bases stayed unmatched. The CDR3 DNA reads as TGTGCCTGGAGTGTCAATAGCGGGGGCCAAGAGACCCAGTACTTC. Translating gives CAWSVNSGGQETQYF.

This chain uses TRBV7-2 with TRBJ2-7; perhaps TRBD1 as D (6 bases). V lost 8 bases and J 4 bases, leaving 12 bases between the germline ends. The CDR3 runs to 12 residues. The germline V gene encodes CDR1 SGHTA and CDR2 FQGNSA. The CDR3 nucleotides are TGTGCCAGCGGGGACAACGAGTACGAGCAGTACTTC. Encoded protein: CASGDNEYEQYF.

This chain connects TRBV5-1 to TRBJ2-5; 7 positions agree with TRBD2. The ends lost 3 bases at V and 5 bases at J; junction bases unmatched: 16. Germline V gene lookup returns CDR1 SGHRS and CDR2 YFSETQ. The CDR3 contains 17 residues. CDR3 in DNA: TGCGCCAGCAGCTGGGGGGGGTCACGAGGAGCTGGGGAGACCCAGTACTTC. This gives the protein CASSWGGSRGAGETQYF.

This clone has only one observation. The chain employs TRBV2 and TRBJ2-5; 7 bases match TRBD1. The CDR3 spans 15 residues. Trimming took 6 bases from V and 1 from J; bases not matched to a gene: 8. Germline V gives CDR1 SNHLY, CDR2 FYNNEI. CDR3 region: CASSYPGTAQETQYF. CDR3 DNA sequence: TGTGCCAGCAGCTACCCCGGGACAGCCCAAGAGACCCAGTACTTC.

The CDR3 loop reads CASQGYRTGELFF. CDR3 nucleotides: TGTGCCAGCCAGGGTTACAGGACCGGGGAGCTGTTTTTT. The chain combines TRBV27 with TRBJ2-2; D perhaps matches TRBD1 (5 bases). Germline V gene data show CDR1 as MNHEY and CDR2 as SMNVEV (reference sequence). CDR3 size: 13 residues. The V gene lost 8 bases and the J gene lost 5 bases, with 12 bases spanning the gap.

This clone was seen a few times. The rearrangement uses TRBV4-1 and TRBJ1-2; D unclear. Germline CDR1 is MGHRA and CDR2 is YSYEKL. This CDR3 region has 14 residues. Trimming took off 4 bases at V and 5 bases at J, with 14 bases between the two ends. The DNA of the CDR3 is TGCGCCAGCAGCCCCGCCCCCGAGAGGTATGGCTACACCTTC. It specifies CASSPAPERYGYTF.

The chain couples TRBV6-1 to TRBJ1-1, with D maybe TRBD1 (5 bases). Trimming cost V 7 bases and J 0 bases, with 12 bases left between them. The CDR3 runs to 14 residues. From germline, CDR1 is MNHNS and CDR2 SASEGT. The CDR3 region has the DNA TGTGCCAGCATGGAAGGGGCTTTGAACACTGAAGCTTTCTTT. Residues: CASMEGALNTEAFF.

This sequence joins TRBV7-2 and TRBJ2-7; TRBD2 might be the D (6 bases). With 0 bases removed from V and 8 bases from J, the gap between germline ends came to 11 bases. Germline CDR1 reads SGHTA; CDR2 reads FQGNSA. The CDR3 is 13 amino acids. The CDR3 reads CASSLAVAEKQYF. The CDR3 DNA is TGTGCCAGCAGCTTAGCTGTAGCGGAGAAGCAGTACTTC.

The chain recombines TRBV28 with TRBJ2-3; 16 positions agree with TRBD2. The CDR3 is 17 amino acids. The germline CDR1 and CDR2 sequences are MDHEN and SYDVKM. V was clipped by 2 bases and J by 5 bases; unmatched bases: 4. As DNA, the CDR3 is TGTGCCAGCAGTTTAGGGACTAGCGGGGGGGCGGGAGATACGCAGTATTTT. This codes for CASSLGTSGGAGDTQYF. Full variable domain (remainder filled in from reference TRBV28 and TRBJ2-3): DVKVTQSSRYLVKRTGEKVFLECVQDMDHENMFWYRQDPGLGLRLIYFSYDVKMKEKGDIPEGYSVSREKKERFSLILESASTNQTSMYLCASSLGTSGGAGDTQYFGPGTRLTVL.

V and J are TRBV15 and TRBJ1-5, with unresolved D. This CDR3 has 16 amino acids. Germline lookup yields CDR1 LNHNV and CDR2 YYDKDF (reference sequence). V shed 5 bases and J shed 0 bases, with 14 bases lying between them. CDR3 in amino acids: CATSGGTSYSNQPQHF. The CDR3, as DNA: TGTGCCACCAGCGGCGGCACATCCTATAGCAATCAGCCCCAGCATTTT.

This chain joins TRBV28 and TRBJ1-6; 10 positions match TRBD1. Per germline, CDR1 MDHEN and CDR2 SYDVKM. The V gene end was trimmed by 3 bases and the J gene end by 0 bases; junction bases not matched to a gene: 8. This CDR3 is built from 19 residues. The CDR3 sequence: CASSLTGGQGYSYNSPLHF. The CDR3 nucleotides are TGTGCCAGCAGTTTGACAGGGGGCCAAGGTTACTCCTATAATTCACCCCTCCACTTT.

In this sample, this clone turned up once. The chain uses TRBV10-3 and TRBJ1-1; TRBD1 is a possible D gene (5 bases). The CDR3 loop spans 13 amino acids. Germline values: CDR1 ENHRY, CDR2 SYGVKD. Trimming took off 11 bases at V and 2 bases at J, with 15 bases between the two ends. The CDR3 region has the DNA TGTGCCGCCGATCGGGGACTAAACACTGAAGCTTTCTTT. Translated: CAADRGLNTEAFF.

This rearrangement joins TRBV19 to TRBJ2-1; weak D call: TRBD1 (7 bases). CDR3 length equals 16 residues. Trimming removed 5 bases at V and 4 bases at J, with 18 bases between. CDR1 and CDR2 from the germline V gene are LNHDA and SQIVND (reference sequence). The CDR3 sequence is CASSPRGGGRYNEQFF. Written as DNA, the CDR3 is TGTGCCAGTAGTCCCCGCGGAGGGGGCAGGTACAATGAGCAGTTCTTC.

The sample holds a few counts of this clone. J is TRBJ1-2 and V is TRBV23-1; 7 bases are a match to TRBD1. TRBV23-1 falls under the ORF class, with uncertain function. The V and J ends lost 8 bases and 5 bases, in that order; junction bases with no gene match: 2. This CDR3 has 11 amino acids. CDR3 bases: TGCGCCAGCCCGACAGGGTATGGCTACACCTTC. Its protein product is CASPTGYGYTF.

The chain links TRBV7-9 to TRBJ1-4, with a possible D match to TRBD1 (6 bases). Germline V CDR1 and CDR2: SEHNR, FQNEAQ (reference sequence). The CDR3 is made up of 15 amino acids. V was trimmed by 6 bases and J by 7 bases, leaving 18 bases between them. The CDR3 DNA reads as TGTGCCAGCAGTCTCACAGGGCCCTCAGGTGAAAAACTGTTTTTT. It encodes CASSLTGPSGEKLFF. The full variable domain, with the rest looked up from reference TRBV7-9 and TRBJ1-4, is DTGVSQNPRHKITKRGQNVTFRCDPISEHNRLYWYRQTLGQGPEFLTYFQNEAQLEKSRLLSDRFSAERPKGSFSTLEIQRTEQGDSAMYLCASSLTGPSGEKLFFGSGTQLSVL.

This clone appeared once. The chain links TRBV2 to TRBJ2-6, with TRBD1 as a possible D gene (5 bases). The V gene's germline CDR1 is SNHLY and CDR2 FYNNEI. V was cut by 4 bases and J by 0 bases, with 7 bases left in between. This CDR3 is built from 15 residues. DNA for the CDR3: TGTGCCAGCAGTGGGGGCCACTCTGGGGCCAACGTCCTGACTTTC. This translates into CASSGGHSGANVLTF.

V gene TRBV9 combines with J gene TRBJ1-5, with unresolved D. V gave up 2 bases and J gave up 2 bases, with 5 bases separating them. Germline V gene sequence: CDR1 SGDLS, CDR2 YYNGEE. There are 13 residues in the CDR3. The CDR3 sequence: CASSVSGNQPQHF. Written as DNA, the CDR3 is TGTGCCAGCAGCGTCTCGGGCAATCAGCCCCAGCATTTT.

J is TRBJ1-1 and V is TRBV29-1; 7 bases are a match to TRBD1. Trimming cost V 6 bases and J 7 bases; bases outside gene matches: 14. The V gene's germline CDR1 is SQVTM and CDR2 ANQGSEA. The CDR3 consists of 14 residues. This chain's CDR3 is CSVPQGKLGFEAFF. As DNA, the CDR3 is TGCAGCGTACCACAGGGGAAGCTTGGGTTTGAAGCTTTCTTT.

The V and J genes are TRBV28 and TRBJ1-5, with no clear D. V was clipped by 6 bases and J by 2 bases, with 5 bases between them. Germline lookup yields CDR1 MDHEN and CDR2 SYDVKM. This CDR3 comprises 12 residues. The CDR3 reads CASREGNQPQHF. The CDR3 DNA is TGTGCCAGCAGGGAGGGCAATCAGCCCCAGCATTTT.

The chain combines TRBV1 with TRBJ2-3; the DNA was not compared with TRBD2, the D call given in the table. TRBV1 is reported as a pseudogene. The CDR3 runs to 13 residues. In nucleotides, the CDR3 is TGCACCAAGCGGGAGATATTTAGAGATACGCAGTATTTT. It specifies CTKREIFRDTQYF.

The V call is TRBV11-2, the J call TRBJ2-7; perhaps TRBD2 as D (6 bases). The CDR3 contains 17 residues. Germline values: CDR1 SGHAT, CDR2 FQNNGV. V shed 3 bases and J shed 3 bases, with 21 bases lying between them. DNA of the CDR3: TGTGCCAGCAGCTTTCCCCTCGCGGGGTCCCCATACTACGAGCAGTACTTC. Its translation is CASSFPLAGSPYYEQYF.

The genes are TRBV25-1 and TRBJ1-4; 7 bases map to TRBD1. Germline CDR1 MGHDK, CDR2 SYGVNS. The CDR3 totals 16 residues. The V and J ends lost 3 bases and 4 bases, in that order; junction bases with no gene match: 8. CDR3 nucleotide sequence: TGTGCCAGCAGTGACCCTCGGACAGGTCATAATGAAAAACTGTTTTTT. It codes for CASSDPRTGHNEKLFF.

The chain has TRBV19 and TRBJ2-7; 8 nucleotides align to TRBD2. J lost 0 bases, V lost 8 bases, and 6 bases had no gene match. This CDR3 region has 14 residues. Germline V gene data show CDR1 as LNHDA and CDR2 as SQIVND (reference sequence). CDR3 DNA sequence: TGTGCCAGTGGACCGGGACTAGGCTCCTACGAGCAGTACTTC. Its protein product is CASGPGLGSYEQYF.

This chain uses TRBV27 with TRBJ2-1; 7 bases match TRBD2. V was clipped by 8 bases and J by 8 bases; unmatched bases: 6. CDR1 and CDR2 (germline): MNHEY, SMNVEV (reference sequence). CDR3 size: 12 residues. The CDR3 here is CASGRGFDEQFF. The CDR3 DNA sequence: TGTGCCAGCGGGAGGGGCTTCGATGAGCAGTTCTTC.